The subject of this entry is one T cell receptor (beta chain). The sample comes from a study of blood T cell repertoires in COVID-19. As for the study in general: Some COVID-19 samples were acute and others convalescent; all came from the United States, Italy and Spain.

Cohorts were determined from participant-reported clinical history. V lost 5 bases to trimming and J lost 6 bases, with 16 bases between them. The CDR3 runs to 13 residues. CDR1 is GTSNPN and CDR2 is SVGIG in the germline V gene (reference sequence). As originally analysed: Amplified reference gene primers provided the basis for estimating nucleated cell counts. Only in-frame clones appear in the TCRdb table, and some are missing; sequencing was by immunoSEQ multiplex PCR. Clone size and the V and J calls come from that table; the DNA yielded D and trimming. The sample contains approximately 480,000 clones, approximately 86% of which appear only once.

The sequencing sample was made of PBMCs or T cells enriched from blood (not recorded which). This chain uses TRBV30 with TRBJ1-1; maybe TRBD1 (6 bases). This receptor was obtained from a woman between 18 and 29 years old who had recovered from COVID-19. In DNA form, the CDR3 reads TGTGCCTGGGCGCAGGGGTGGGGTGCTGAAGCTTTCTTT. Translated, it gives CAWAQGWGAEAFF.